This is a list of T cell receptor beta chains from one sample in a study of cytomegalovirus exposure and HLA in healthy donors. Repertoires were generated with immunoSEQ multiplex PCR, while TCRdb's copy carries only in-frame clones and drops some. Of more than 150,000 clones listed, over 80% were seen once; the top ten hold 1.2% to 1.5%. The sample consisted of PBMCs. These receptors originate from a girl aged 10-17 years in good health and CMV-seropositive. The CDR3 runs from the conserved cysteine through the conserved F or W. Each record gives: D gene, V gene, J gene, clone size, CDR3 protein, CDR3 DNA. The D gene is left open where the match is weak. Rows may omit the clone size; those that give it use once, few, many or a size class.

D: .; V: TRBV5-1; J: TRBJ2-2; size: few; CDR3: CASSYKYTGELFF; DNA: TGCGCCAGCAGCTACAAATACACCGGGGAGCTGTTTTTT
D: .; V: TRBV9; J: TRBJ1-2; size: .; CDR3: CASSSGSSYGYTF; DNA: TGTGCCAGCAGCTCCGGGTCTAGCTATGGCTACACCTTC
D: TRBD2; V: TRBV2; J: TRBJ2-7; size: few; CDR3: CASELLAGGAHEQYF; DNA: TGTGCCAGCGAATTACTAGCGGGAGGGGCCCACGAGCAGTACTTC
D: TRBD1; V: TRBV27; J: TRBJ2-7; size: .; CDR3: CASSLNRGDEQYF; DNA: TGTGCCAGCAGTTTAAACAGGGGAGACGAGCAGTACTTC
D: TRBD1; V: TRBV19; J: TRBJ1-5; size: few; CDR3: CASSKPNDRGPYSNQPQHF; DNA: TGTGCCAGTAGTAAACCTAATGACAGGGGCCCGTATAGCAATCAGCCCCAGCATTTT
D: .; V: TRBV19; J: TRBJ1-1; size: .; CDR3: CASSMSPSPNTEAFF; DNA: TGTGCCAGTAGTATGTCTCCTTCTCCCAACACTGAAGCTTTCTTT
D: .; V: TRBV2; J: TRBJ2-7; size: .; CDR3: CASSGAYEQYF; DNA: TGTGCCAGCAGTGGGGCTTACGAGCAGTACTTC
D: TRBD1; V: TRBV19; J: TRBJ2-7; size: .; CDR3: CASSIPGTASYEQYF; DNA: TGTGCCAGTAGTATTCCCGGGACAGCCTCCTACGAGCAGTACTTC
D: TRBD1; V: TRBV4-2; J: TRBJ2-5; size: .; CDR3: CASSQTSQGGEETQYF; DNA: TGTGCCAGCAGCCAAACCTCACAGGGGGGCGAAGAGACCCAGTACTTC
D: .; V: TRBV7-2; J: TRBJ2-7; size: .; CDR3: CASSLVGGADEQYF; DNA: TGTGCCAGCAGCTTAGTAGGTGGGGCTGACGAGCAGTACTTC
D: TRBD1; V: TRBV5-1; J: TRBJ1-1; size: .; CDR3: CASSLSFRTGGIEAFF; DNA: TGCGCCAGCAGCTTGAGCTTTAGGACAGGGGGAATTGAAGCTTTCTTT
D: .; V: TRBV6-5; J: TRBJ2-7; size: .; CDR3: CASSRRTGIYEQYF; DNA: TGTGCCAGCAGCCGGCGGACGGGGATCTACGAGCAGTACTTC
D: .; V: TRBV2; J: TRBJ2-7; size: .; CDR3: CASSLTGPYEQYF; DNA: TGTGCCAGCAGCCTGACAGGACCCTACGAGCAGTACTTC
D: .; V: TRBV14; J: TRBJ2-6; size: .; CDR3: CASSQGNRVGANVLTF; DNA: TGTGCCAGCAGCCAGGGGAACAGGGTCGGGGCCAACGTCCTGACTTTC
D: .; V: TRBV10-3; J: TRBJ1-4; size: .; CDR3: CAISIGTTTNEKLFF; DNA: TGTGCCATCAGTATCGGGACAACAACTAATGAAAAACTGTTTTTT
D: .; V: TRBV29-1; J: TRBJ2-7; size: .; CDR3: CSVVLPPGEQYF; DNA: TGCAGCGTGGTACTCCCCCCGGGCGAGCAGTACTTC
D: TRBD2; V: TRBV27; J: TRBJ2-3; size: .; CDR3: CASSLLAGGADTQYF; DNA: TGTGCCAGCAGTTTGCTAGCGGGAGGGGCAGATACGCAGTATTTT
D: .; V: TRBV6-5; J: TRBJ2-7; size: .; CDR3: CASSYSTQGQYEQYF; DNA: TGTGCCAGCAGTTACTCAACGCAGGGTCAGTACGAGCAGTACTTC
D: TRBD1; V: TRBV10-3; J: TRBJ2-2; size: .; CDR3: CAINQGGTGDTGELFF; DNA: TGTGCCATCAACCAGGGTGGGACAGGGGACACCGGGGAGCTGTTTTTT
D: TRBD2; V: TRBV11-2; J: TRBJ2-3; size: .; CDR3: CASSLGNVAGVDTQYF; DNA: TGTGCCAGCAGCTTAGGGAACGTAGCGGGAGTTGATACGCAGTATTTT
D: TRBD1; V: TRBV5-6; J: TRBJ2-2; size: few; CDR3: CASRTGEWTGELFF; DNA: TGTGCCAGCCGGACAGGGGAGTGGACCGGGGAGCTGTTTTTT
D: TRBD2; V: TRBV6-4; J: TRBJ2-2; size: .; CDR3: CASSARLAGVGELFF; DNA: TGTGCCAGCAGTGCCCGACTAGCGGGAGTGGGGGAGCTGTTTTTT
D: .; V: TRBV5-4; J: TRBJ2-1; size: .; CDR3: CAARTRTGEQFF; DNA: TGTGCCGCGCGAACTAGGACCGGTGAGCAGTTCTTC
D: TRBD1; V: TRBV19; J: TRBJ1-5; size: .; CDR3: CASSMGGTGINQPQHF; DNA: TGTGCCAGTAGTATGGGGGGGACAGGGATCAATCAGCCCCAGCATTTT
D: TRBD1; V: TRBV5-1; J: TRBJ2-7; size: .; CDR3: CASSLVWTGLQQYF; DNA: TGCGCCAGCAGCTTGGTATGGACAGGGCTGCAGCAGTACTTC
D: TRBD2; V: TRBV7-6; J: TRBJ2-1; size: .; CDR3: CASSPTLAGGGSEQFF; DNA: TGTGCCAGCAGCCCAACACTAGCGGGAGGGGGTAGTGAGCAGTTCTTC
D: .; V: TRBV6-5; J: TRBJ1-4; size: .; CDR3: CASSFQSRREKLFF; DNA: TGTGCCAGCAGTTTCCAAAGCCGGAGGGAAAAACTGTTTTTT
D: .; V: TRBV7-2; J: TRBJ2-7; size: .; CDR3: CASSWRTKSSYEQYF; DNA: TGTGCCAGCAGCTGGAGGACCAAAAGTTCCTACGAGCAGTACTTC
D: TRBD1; V: TRBV13; J: TRBJ1-2; size: .; CDR3: CASNKQGIYGYTF; DNA: TGTGCCAGCAACAAACAGGGGATCTATGGCTACACCTTC
D: .; V: TRBV7-2; J: TRBJ1-5; size: .; CDR3: CASSSPIRGINQPQHF; DNA: TGTGCCAGCAGCTCCCCGATAAGGGGCATCAATCAGCCCCAGCATTTT
D: TRBD2; V: TRBV14; J: TRBJ2-1; size: .; CDR3: CASSQDFLAGEYNEQFF; DNA: TGTGCCAGCAGCCAAGATTTCCTAGCGGGAGAGTACAATGAGCAGTTCTTC
D: .; V: TRBV7-2; J: TRBJ2-3; size: once; CDR3: CASSLVVQAKDTQYF; DNA: TGTGCCAGCAGCTTAGTAGTACAGGCAAAAGATACGCAGTATTTT
D: .; V: TRBV10-1; J: TRBJ2-1; size: .; CDR3: CASSEFAVRRNEQFF; DNA: TGCGCCAGCAGTGAATTCGCGGTCAGGAGGAATGAGCAGTTCTTC
D: .; V: TRBV6-4; J: TRBJ1-2; size: .; CDR3: CASSDSGGYTF; DNA: TGTGCCAGCAGTGATTCAGGGGGCTACACCTTC
D: .; V: TRBV5-1; J: TRBJ2-3; size: .; CDR3: CASSLGGMIGTDTQYF; DNA: TGCGCCAGCAGCTTGGGAGGGATGATAGGCACAGATACGCAGTATTTT
D: TRBD1; V: TRBV6-6; J: TRBJ2-3; size: once; CDR3: CASSYSHPGQGDTQYF; DNA: TGTGCCAGCAGTTACTCACACCCTGGACAGGGGGATACGCAGTATTTT
D: .; V: TRBV19; J: TRBJ2-1; size: .; CDR3: CASSTYQTYNEQFF; DNA: TGTGCCAGTAGTACGTACCAGACCTACAATGAGCAGTTCTTC
D: .; V: TRBV5-1; J: TRBJ2-3; size: .; CDR3: CASSGRPVSSTDTQYF; DNA: TGCGCCAGCAGCGGGAGACCGGTATCTAGCACAGATACGCAGTATTTT
D: .; V: TRBV30; J: TRBJ2-1; size: few; CDR3: CAWGGESSYNEQFF; DNA: TGTGCCTGGGGCGGGGAAAGCTCCTACAATGAGCAGTTCTTC
D: TRBD2; V: TRBV4-3; J: TRBJ2-3; size: .; CDR3: CASSQDGRSGRGDTQYF; DNA: TGCGCCAGCAGCCAAGATGGAAGAAGCGGGAGGGGAGATACGCAGTATTTT
D: .; V: TRBV11-3; J: TRBJ2-3; size: .; CDR3: CASSLRREPGEYEDTQYF; DNA: TGTGCCAGCAGCCTGAGGAGGGAGCCGGGAGAATACGAGGATACGCAGTATTTT
D: .; V: TRBV18; J: TRBJ1-2; size: .; CDR3: CASSPAGNYGYTF; DNA: TGTGCCAGCTCACCGGCGGGGAACTATGGCTACACCTTC
D: .; V: TRBV7-9; J: TRBJ2-5; size: .; CDR3: CASSSPASRRETQYF; DNA: TGTGCCAGCAGCTCCCCAGCGTCACGGAGGGAGACCCAGTACTTC
D: TRBD2; V: TRBV25-1; J: TRBJ2-5; size: .; CDR3: CASSEYPYGRAKETQYF; DNA: TGTGCCAGCAGTGAATATCCGTACGGGAGGGCTAAGGAGACCCAGTACTTC
D: TRBD1; V: TRBV6-1; J: TRBJ1-1; size: .; CDR3: CASSAGAGGGAFF; DNA: TGTGCCAGCAGTGCTGGGGCAGGGGGTGGAGCTTTCTTT
D: TRBD2; V: TRBV5-6; J: TRBJ2-7; size: .; CDR3: CASSLEGLAGSSYEQYF; DNA: TGTGCCAGCAGCTTGGAAGGACTAGCGGGAAGCTCCTACGAGCAGTACTTC
D: .; V: TRBV7-2; J: TRBJ2-7; size: .; CDR3: CASTDDSQAYEQYF; DNA: TGTGCCAGCACCGATGACAGTCAAGCCTACGAGCAGTACTTC
D: TRBD1; V: TRBV2; J: TRBJ1-3; size: .; CDR3: CASSPQGARGNTIYF; DNA: TGTGCCAGCAGTCCCCAGGGGGCGCGGGGAAACACCATATATTTT
D: TRBD1; V: TRBV5-1; J: TRBJ1-5; size: .; CDR3: CASSLTGQEDQPQHF; DNA: TGCGCCAGCAGCTTAACCGGACAGGAGGATCAGCCCCAGCATTTT
D: .; V: TRBV25-1; J: TRBJ2-3; size: .; CDR3: CASSEGRGVSTDTQYF; DNA: TGTGCCAGCAGTGAGGGTAGGGGTGTTTCCACAGATACGCAGTATTTT
D: .; V: TRBV9; J: TRBJ2-1; size: .; CDR3: CASSVAGYNEQFF; DNA: TGTGCCAGCAGCGTAGCAGGTTACAATGAGCAGTTCTTC
D: .; V: TRBV10-1; J: TRBJ2-1; size: few; CDR3: CASSEPAERGNEQFF; DNA: TGCGCCAGCAGTGAGCCGGCAGAAAGGGGCAATGAGCAGTTCTTC
D: TRBD2; V: TRBV7-2; J: TRBJ2-7; size: .; CDR3: CASSTGLAGADYEQYF; DNA: TGTGCCAGCAGCACCGGACTAGCGGGAGCGGACTACGAGCAGTACTTC
D: .; V: TRBV19; J: TRBJ2-2; size: .; CDR3: CASSYPGAGELFF; DNA: TGTGCCAGTAGTTACCCGGGAGCCGGGGAGCTGTTTTTT
D: .; V: TRBV29-1; J: TRBJ1-1; size: .; CDR3: CSVEIVGFRGNTEAFF; DNA: TGCAGCGTTGAAATTGTCGGTTTTCGGGGAAACACTGAAGCTTTCTTT
D: .; V: TRBV18; J: TRBJ1-1; size: .; CDR3: CASSPTFSRVNTEAFF; DNA: TGTGCCAGCTCACCCACCTTCAGCAGGGTGAACACTGAAGCTTTCTTT
D: TRBD1; V: TRBV5-1; J: TRBJ2-2; size: .; CDR3: CASTRTGTGELFF; DNA: TGCGCCAGCACCCGGACAGGGACCGGGGAGCTGTTTTTT
D: .; V: TRBV7-2; J: TRBJ1-3; size: .; CDR3: CASSLTRSYSGNTIYF; DNA: TGTGCCAGCAGCCTGACGAGGTCTTACTCTGGAAACACCATATATTTT
D: .; V: TRBV6-5; J: TRBJ2-1; size: .; CDR3: CASSRGQTDNEQFF; DNA: TGTGCCAGCAGCCGCGGACAGACGGACAATGAGCAGTTCTTC
D: TRBD2; V: TRBV5-4; J: TRBJ2-7; size: .; CDR3: CASSWAGRAYEQYF; DNA: TGTGCCAGCAGCTGGGCCGGGAGGGCCTACGAGCAGTACTTC